A single sample is the source of the 5 T cell receptor beta chains below, sequenced in a study of PD-L1 blockade in urothelial cancer. Libraries were prepared by immunoSEQ multiplex PCR; TCRdb keeps only in-frame clonotypes and omits some of them. Here the sample spans approximately 71,000 clones, less than 90% being singletons. The time point denotes: pretreatment peripheral blood. The sample in question was PBMCs, obtained around atezolizumab (anti-PD-L1) treatment. All receptors come from a woman aged 70-85 years with urothelial cancer.

The chain links TRBV29-1 to TRBJ2-4; TRBD2 agrees at 7 bases. Germline trimming cut 4 bases from V and 0 bases from J; bases unmatched to any gene: 6. The CDR3 loop spans 15 amino acids. The V gene's germline CDR1 is SQVTM and CDR2 ANQGSEA. Here the CDR3 reads CSVVGGVRAKNIQYF. The DNA for the CDR3 is TGCAGCGTTGTGGGGGGGGTGAGAGCCAAAAACATTCAGTACTTC.

This clone has only one observation. The chain is built from TRBV5-8 and TRBJ2-3; 9 nucleotides line up with TRBD1. Germline assignment: CDR1 SGHTS and CDR2 YDEGEE. Unmatched junction bases numbered 6, after V lost 4 bases and J lost 0 bases. This CDR3 contains 16 residues. Here the CDR3 reads CASSVGTGRSTDTQYF. The DNA for the CDR3 is TGTGCCAGCAGCGTGGGGACAGGGCGTAGCACAGATACGCAGTATTTT. Looking up the rest from reference TRBV5-8 and TRBJ2-3 gives the full variable domain: EAGVTQSPTHLIKTRGQQATLRCSPISGHTSVYWYQQALGLGLQFLLWYDEGEERNRGNFPPRFSGRQFPNYSSELNVNALELEDSALYLCASSVGTGRSTDTQYFGPGTRLTVL.

V is TRBV9 and J is TRBJ1-3, with D maybe TRBD1 (6 bases). This CDR3 is built from 17 residues. Between the trimmed V and J ends, which lost 0 bases and 2 bases, there was a span of 15 bases. Germline V CDR1 and CDR2: SGDLS, YYNGEE. The chain's CDR3 is CASSVAARAGAGNTIYF. The CDR3 DNA reads TGTGCCAGCAGCGTAGCGGCGAGGGCAGGGGCTGGAAACACCATATATTTT.

V gene TRBV7-9 combines with J gene TRBJ2-7; 7 positions match TRBD1. Unmatched junction bases numbered 15, after V lost 5 bases and J lost 2 bases. The germline V gene has CDR1 SEHNR and CDR2 FQNEAQ (reference sequence). This CDR3 contains 17 residues. The CDR3 nucleotides read TGTGCCAGCAGCCCAATACAGGGGTATAAGGAAACCTACGAGCAGTACTTC. Translated, it gives CASSPIQGYKETYEQYF.

The chain employs TRBV5-1 and TRBJ2-7, with a weak D call TRBD2 (5 bases). CDR1 and CDR2 from the germline V gene are SGHRS and YFSETQ. The germline V and J ends were trimmed by 2 bases and 3 bases, with 9 bases remaining between them. The CDR3 is 13 amino acids. Here the CDR3 DNA reads TGCGCCAGCAGCTTCGACGGGAACTACGAGCAGTACTTC. Translation gives CASSFDGNYEQYF.